This TCR beta chain was found in a study of molecular identifiers for immune sequencing clone quantification. On the study more broadly: RNA from 20,000 or 100,000 naive CD8 cells was split five ways in replicates, with four sequenced.

This clonotype was seen at least ten times. V lost 4 bases to trimming and J lost 5 bases; unmatched junction nucleotides: 15. Germline lookup yields CDR1 SGHRS and CDR2 YFSETQ. CDR3 length: 17 residues. One entry per CDR3 protein results from TCRdb running MiXCR on the PCR reads. The table includes under 650,000 distinct CDR3 sequences, 15% to 20% detected once. Sorting was used to obtain naive CD8 T cells (CD8+CD4-CCR7+CD45RA+). The V and J genes are TRBV5-1 and TRBJ2-4; 7 nucleotides line up with TRBD1. Sequencing was performed on naive CD8+ T cells from blood, with Jurkat cell RNA spiked in. Specified subset: FACS-sorted CD8+CD4-CCR7+CD45RA+ naive T cells. The TCR originated in a human donor in good health. Some libraries in this study had Jurkat cell RNA spiked in. The CDR3 sequence is CASSPAPLQGTENIQYF. CDR3 coding DNA: TGCGCCAGCAGCCCCGCCCCCCTACAGGGGACGGAAAACATTCAGTACTTC.